The T cell receptor beta chain under discussion was sequenced for a study of CXCR3-negative and CXCR3-positive naive CD8 T cells. General observations from the study: Post-cryopreservation CXCR3 expression was partly diminished, and the bulk of assays employed fresh PBMCs.

Worth noting for this clonotype: Its antigen is not known.

The TRB libraries of cDNA were built by UMI-labeled 5' RACE. TCRdb reprocessed the 5' RACE reads; each CDR3 protein has one entry and no DNA is given. This sample carries some 28,000 distinct CDR3 sequences, with 10% going to the ten biggest clones. The sequence was collected from a human donor in good health. Some clones in this sample may be carry-over from other donors' samples. Sequencing was performed on memory CD8+ T cells from blood.

This CDR3 reads CASSPWTPSTDTQYF. This chain joins TRBV12-3 or TRBV12-4 and TRBJ2-3; checking the TCRdb D call of TRBD1 is not possible without DNA. This CDR3 is 15 amino acids long.